This TCR beta chain is from a study of T cell repertoires in cytomegalovirus infection. Study outcomes and limitations: CMV-specific TCR beta clonotypes restricted by HLA-C dominated the ex vivo response.

TCRdb used MiXCR to reprocess the reads, holding one entry per CDR3 protein. Of about half a million distinct CDR3 sequences listed, around 35% are singletons. To note about this clonotype: Its antigen is as yet unknown.

The clonotype was recovered from a human donor in good health (CMV status not recorded). Some clones in this sample may be carry-over from other donors' samples. The sequences come from cultured PBMCs, collected from culture after CMV antigen stimulation.

The CDR3 bases are TGTGCCAGCAGCTTGGGGACACAAGCTTTCTTT. Protein: CASSLGTQAFF. The rearrangement joins TRBV5-4 to TRBJ1-1; D perhaps matches TRBD1 (5 bases). V lost 0 bases and J lost 9, with 6 bases in between. Germline V gene lookup returns CDR1 SGHNT and CDR2 YYREEE (reference sequence). The CDR3 extends over 11 amino acids.